This TCR beta chain appears in the sequencing data of a study of blood T cells in healthy people across ages. Study details: Capture by template switching was about one barcoded beta molecule per two T cells.

Donors each provided ten milliliters of peripheral blood. Notes on this clonotype: Its antigen is not known.

Study findings and constraints: Per-million-T-cell TCR beta diversity fell roughly linearly with age.

Combining a sample-barcoded 5' primer with a J-beta primer mix, a second PCR ran for roughly 7 to 12 cycles. MiXCR was run by TCRdb on the 5' RACE reads, yielding one entry per CDR3 protein. The sample lists 1.4 million or so distinct CDR3 sequences; approximately 43% were seen once. This clonotype was sampled from a young woman in good health. Sequencing input: blood.

This CDR3 is CASSGEGGEHGYTF. In DNA form, the CDR3 reads TGTGCCAGCAGTGGCGAGGGGGGGGAACATGGCTACACCTTC. The chain links TRBV25-1 to TRBJ1-2; a weak D match, TRBD1 (6 bases). Germline V gives CDR1 MGHDK, CDR2 SYGVNS. Trimming removed 4 bases at V and 6 bases at J, with 15 bases between. This CDR3 contains 14 residues.